The 21 T cell receptor beta chains below come from one sample, sequenced in a study of vaccination effects on CD4 cells after COVID-19. This table comes from immunoSEQ multiplex PCR, and its TCRdb copy is limited to in-frame clones, with some not included. The sample lists 26,000 or so clones; 83% were seen once. Their antigen targets remain unknown. Ahead of sequencing, the ViraFEST assay grew antigen-specific CD4+ T cells using viral peptide pools. It was after approximately 10 days of culture that CD4+ T cells were isolated. As their vaccination, participants received two doses of either BNT162b2 or mRNA-1273. The sample in question was CD4+ T cells from PBMCs cultured with HCoV-NL63 spike peptides, obtained after COVID-19 vaccination. Source of these receptors: a human donor who received a COVID-19 vaccine. Some clones in this sample may be carry-over from other donors' samples.

V usage is TRBV4-1 and J usage is TRBJ2-3; D remains ambiguous. This CDR3 contains 15 residues. Germline V gives CDR1 MGHRA, CDR2 YSYEKL. The ends were cut back, 4 bases at V and 0 bases at J, with 11 bases in the middle. The DNA for the CDR3 is TGCGCCAGCAGCCGAAGAGACACGAGCACAGATACGCAGTATTTT. This sequence encodes CASSRRDTSTDTQYF.

This chain connects TRBV19 to TRBJ2-1; 9 bases fit TRBD1. The CDR3 has 14 residues. The J segment lost 7 bases and the V segment lost 4 bases, leaving 5 bases of the junction unmatched. Germline V gene sequence: CDR1 LNHDA, CDR2 SQIVND (reference sequence). The CDR3, as DNA: TGTGCCAGTAGTAGGACAGGGGACGCGAATGAGCAGTTCTTC. This sequence encodes CASSRTGDANEQFF. The full variable domain, completed using reference TRBV19 and TRBJ2-1, is DGGITQSPKYLFRKEGQNVTLSCEQNLNHDAMYWYRQDPGQGLRLIYYSQIVNDFQKGDIAEGYSVSREKKESFPLTVTSAQKNPTAFYLCASSRTGDANEQFFGPGTRLTVL.

In nucleotides, the CDR3 is TGCGCCAGCAGCTTGGATAACAGGGGCCTTGATAATTCACCCCTCCACTTT. As protein: CASSLDNRGLDNSPLHF. V gene TRBV5-1 combines with J gene TRBJ1-6; 7 bases map to TRBD1. Per germline, CDR1 SGHRS and CDR2 YFSETQ. The V segment lost 0 bases and the J segment 5 bases; nucleotides outside the gene matches: 8. This CDR3 is 17 amino acids long.

The rearrangement links TRBV18 to TRBJ2-3; no clear D gene. V was trimmed by 0 bases and J by 1 base, leaving 5 bases between them. CDR1 KGHSH and CDR2 LQKENI come from the germline V gene. The CDR3 runs 14 residues. CDR3 DNA sequence: TGTGCCAGCTCACCACCGGAGCGCACAGATACGCAGTATTTT. Translated: CASSPPERTDTQYF. Drawing the rest from reference TRBV18 and TRBJ2-3, the complete variable domain is NAGVMQNPRHLVRRRGQEARLRCSPMKGHSHVYWYRQLPEEGLKFMVYLQKENIIDESGMPKERFSAEFPKEGPSILRIQQVVRGDSAAYFCASSPPERTDTQYFGPGTRLTVL.

The rearrangement uses TRBV6-5 and TRBJ1-1; no clear D gene. Germline V gene sequence: CDR1 MNHEY, CDR2 SVGAGI. The CDR3 totals 13 residues. Trimming left V 6 bases short and J 1 base short, with 9 bases between. The CDR3 loop reads CASRHDGNTEAFF. CDR3 sequence (DNA): TGTGCCAGCAGACACGACGGGAACACTGAAGCTTTCTTT.

In DNA, the CDR3 is TGTGCCAGCAGTTCCCAAGGAGACTCCTCCTACGAGCAGTACGTC. Translation: CASSSQGDSSYEQYV. The chain has TRBV2 and TRBJ2-7; no clear D gene. The CDR3 runs 15 residues. Germline V lookup: CDR1 SNHLY, CDR2 FYNNEI. V dropped 5 bases and J dropped 0 bases, with 14 bases sitting between them.

The chain has TRBV7-8 and TRBJ1-5, with D unclear. V dropped 3 bases and J dropped 2 bases, with 14 bases sitting between them. This CDR3 comprises 16 residues. Germline-derived CDR1 and CDR2 are SGHVS and FQNEAQ. The CDR3 DNA reads as TGTGCCAGCAGCTTTGGGATCACTGGGGGCAATCAGCCCCAGCATTTT. This sequence encodes CASSFGITGGNQPQHF. Filled out from reference TRBV7-8 and TRBJ1-5, the complete variable domain reads GAGVSQSPRYKVAKRGQDVALRCDPISGHVSLFWYQQALGQGPEFLTYFQNEAQLDKSGLPSDRFFAERPEGSVSTLKIQRTQQEDSAVYLCASSFGITGGNQPQHFGDGTRLSIL.

The genes are TRBV7-2 and TRBJ1-6; D unclear. CDR1 SGHTA and CDR2 FQGNSA come from the germline V gene. The CDR3 consists of 16 residues. Trimming left V 3 bases short and J 2 bases short, with 11 bases between. CDR3 nucleotide sequence: TGTGCCAGCAGCTTTTTAACGTTCGCCTATAATTCACCCCTCCACTTT. Amino acids: CASSFLTFAYNSPLHF. The variable domain in full, with the rest retrieved from reference TRBV7-2 and TRBJ1-6, is GAGVSQSPSNKVTEKGKDVELRCDPISGHTALYWYRQSLGQGLEFLIYFQGNSAPDKSGLPSDRFSAERTGGSVSTLTIQRTQQEDSAVYLCASSFLTFAYNSPLHFGNGTRLTVT.

The chain recombines TRBV12-3 or TRBV12-4 with TRBJ2-1; D is undetermined. Trimming took 5 bases from V and 15 from J, leaving 14 bases between them. There are 11 residues in the CDR3. The DNA for the CDR3 is TGTGCCAGCAGTCCGACACTAACCTTGTTCTTC. Its translation: CASSPTLTLFF.

The chain carries TRBV7-8 and TRBJ1-2; possibly TRBD1 for D (6 bases). Trimming left V 1 base short and J 3 bases short, with 12 bases between. CDR1 and CDR2 (germline): SGHVS, FQNEAQ. The CDR3 contains 15 residues. This chain's CDR3 is CASSLVAGDYYGYTF. The CDR3 DNA reads as TGTGCCAGCAGCTTAGTAGCAGGGGATTACTATGGCTACACCTTC.

The gene calls are TRBV29-1 and TRBJ1-1; TRBD1 might be the D (5 bases). The CDR3 length is 14 residues. The V gene's germline CDR1 is SQVTM and CDR2 ANQGSEA. The V end lost 5 bases, the J end lost 1 base, and 14 bases lay between the germline ends. The CDR3 spells CSVKGPPSNTEAFF. For the CDR3, the DNA is TGCAGCGTTAAGGGACCCCCGTCGAACACTGAAGCTTTCTTT.

The rearrangement links TRBV5-1 to TRBJ2-3, with D perhaps TRBD1 (6 bases). V gave up 4 bases and J gave up 2 bases, with 11 bases separating them. CDR3 length equals 14 residues. Looked up from germline, CDR1 is SGHRS and CDR2 is YFSETQ. In DNA, the CDR3 is TGCGCCAGCAGCATAGACAGGATCACAGATACGCAGTATTTT. Translated: CASSIDRITDTQYF.

The chain is built from TRBV4-1 and TRBJ2-3; D is undetermined. CDR1 is MGHRA and CDR2 is YSYEKL in the germline V gene. V lost 8 bases, J lost 2 bases, and 14 bases lay in between. This CDR3 region has 14 residues. The CDR3 bases are TGCGCCAGCCCCCCTCCTTGGCACACAGATACGCAGTATTTT. This gives the protein CASPPPWHTDTQYF.

The chain combines TRBV2 with TRBJ1-1, with unresolved D. Trimming stripped 2 bases from V and 7 bases from J, with 8 bases between. CDR3 length: 12 residues. Germline values: CDR1 SNHLY, CDR2 FYNNEI. In DNA form, the CDR3 reads TGTGCCAGCAGTGAAATGGGGATTGAAGCTTTCTTT. This sequence encodes CASSEMGIEAFF.

This rearrangement joins TRBV6-5 to TRBJ1-1, with D hard to call. CDR1 and CDR2 (germline): MNHEY, SVGAGI. With 0 bases removed from V and 1 base from J, the gap between germline ends came to 9 bases. The CDR3 is 15 amino acids. The CDR3 loop is CASSYSIKGNTEAFF. The CDR3 DNA is TGTGCCAGCAGTTACTCGATTAAGGGGAACACTGAAGCTTTCTTT.

The chain joins TRBV2 to TRBJ2-3; D gene ambiguous. Deletions cut 5 bases from V and 0 bases from J, with 15 bases between. Germline CDR1 is SNHLY and CDR2 is FYNNEI. The CDR3 loop spans 16 amino acids. The CDR3 region has the DNA TGTGCCAGCAGTTCTGACTGGGATACTAGCACAGATACGCAGTATTTT. This translates into CASSSDWDTSTDTQYF. Complete variable domain (other parts from reference TRBV2 and TRBJ2-3): EPEVTQTPSHQVTQMGQEVILRCVPISNHLYFYWYRQILGQKVEFLVSFYNNEISEKSEIFDDQFSVERPDGSNFTLKIRSTKLEDSAMYFCASSSDWDTSTDTQYFGPGTRLTVL.

The rearrangement uses TRBV3-1 (or the pseudogene TRBV3-2) and TRBJ1-1, with a tentative D call TRBD1 (5 bases). The CDR3 sequence is 12 residues long. Germline V CDR1 and CDR2: LGHDT, YNNKEL (reference sequence). Trimming stripped 0 bases from V and 7 bases from J, with 6 bases between. The DNA for the CDR3 is TGTGCCAGCAGCCAAGAGGGGGGTGAAGCTTTCTTT. It encodes CASSQEGGEAFF.

The chain recombines TRBV10-2 with TRBJ2-7; perhaps TRBD2 as D (6 bases). This CDR3 spans 13 amino acids. Germline CDR1 is WSHSY and CDR2 is SAAADI. The germline V and J ends were trimmed by 0 bases and 12 bases, with 15 bases remaining between them. The CDR3 DNA follows: TGCGCCAGCAGTGAGTCCGGCGGCCGAGCGGGGTACGTC. As protein: CASSESGGRAGYV.

The chain carries TRBV18 and TRBJ1-5; a weak D match, TRBD1 (6 bases). Germline loops: CDR1 KGHSH, CDR2 LQKENI. Trimming shortened V by 4 bases and J by 8 bases, and 18 bases separated the two germline ends. The CDR3 covers 15 residues. CDR3 bases: TGTGCCAGCTCACAACAGGGTGTTGGGTCGGAGCCCCAGCATTTT. Encoded protein: CASSQQGVGSEPQHF.

The chain carries TRBV7-2 and TRBJ1-4; tentatively, D is TRBD1 (5 bases). The CDR3 consists of 15 residues. The germline V gene encodes CDR1 SGHTA and CDR2 FQGNSA. V dropped 4 bases and J dropped 0 bases, with 9 bases sitting between them. Written as DNA, the CDR3 is TGTGCCAGCAGCTCCTCAGGGCCAACTAATGAAAAACTGTTTTTT. It translates to CASSSSGPTNEKLFF.

The chain carries TRBV19 and TRBJ1-1; D is unclear. The CDR3 is 15 residues long. CDR1 and CDR2 (germline): LNHDA, SQIVND (reference sequence). Trimming removed 3 bases at V and 3 bases at J, with 14 bases between. The chain's CDR3 is CASSIRWADDTEAFF. Written as DNA, the CDR3 is TGTGCCAGTAGTATTAGGTGGGCGGACGACACTGAAGCTTTCTTT.